This T cell receptor (beta chain) was observed in a study of cytomegalovirus exposure and HLA in healthy donors. Study-level background: A previous analysis identified more than 100 million unique TCR beta sequences derived from 180 million or so T cells.

Regarding the study as a whole: In a later analysis, a missense DCLRE1C variant was linked to TCR beta V- and J-gene trimming. A later analysis found most CMV-associated TCR beta chains apparently HLA-restricted. There were over 150 TCR beta chains listed as cytomegalovirus-associated.

On this clone itself: As yet, its antigen is unknown.

PCR amplification relied on 60 Vbeta primers (plus 13 Jbeta primers). Clones were read by immunoSEQ multiplex PCR, and TCRdb kept only the in-frame ones, dropping some. This sample's clone table lists 150,000 to 200,000 clones. The TCR sequence derives from a man aged 25 to 45 in good health and CMV-seronegative. The sequencing sample was made of PBMCs.

CDR3 loop: CASSQGVAGQVWDEQFF. CDR3 nucleotides: TGTGCCAGCAGCCAAGGAGTAGCGGGTCAGGTTTGGGATGAGCAGTTCTTC. The chain recombines TRBV7-9 with TRBJ2-1, with 7 bases identical to TRBD2. The CDR3 runs 17 residues. From germline, CDR1 is SEHNR and CDR2 FQNEAQ (reference sequence). Germline trimming cut 5 bases from V and 8 bases from J; bases unmatched to any gene: 18.